This T cell receptor (beta chain) was found in a study of blood T cells in healthy people across ages. A second PCR of 7 to 11 cycles used a sample-barcoded 5' primer and a J-beta primer mix. Using its own MiXCR run on the 5' RACE reads, TCRdb lists one record per CDR3 protein. The table shows 1,300,000 or so distinct CDR3 sequences, with roughly 60% occurring only once. Germline lookup yields CDR1 MNHEY and CDR2 SMNVEV (reference sequence). Trimming cost V 5 bases and J 8 bases; bases outside gene matches: 14. There are 15 residues in the CDR3. Regarding the study as a whole: In the absence of known donor CMV status, changes in expanded clonotypes were possibly confounded.

A minimum of 6 million PBMCs was isolated per sample. Worth noting for this clonotype: Its specificity is unknown.

The sequence was obtained from a man between 18 and 35 years old in good health. This chain uses TRBV27 with TRBJ1-2, with 7 nucleotides matching TRBD1. Sequencing was carried out using blood. The CDR3 loop reads CASSPQGQLPWGYTF. The CDR3 DNA reads TGTGCCAGCAGTCCCCAGGGACAGCTCCCGTGGGGCTACACCTTC.